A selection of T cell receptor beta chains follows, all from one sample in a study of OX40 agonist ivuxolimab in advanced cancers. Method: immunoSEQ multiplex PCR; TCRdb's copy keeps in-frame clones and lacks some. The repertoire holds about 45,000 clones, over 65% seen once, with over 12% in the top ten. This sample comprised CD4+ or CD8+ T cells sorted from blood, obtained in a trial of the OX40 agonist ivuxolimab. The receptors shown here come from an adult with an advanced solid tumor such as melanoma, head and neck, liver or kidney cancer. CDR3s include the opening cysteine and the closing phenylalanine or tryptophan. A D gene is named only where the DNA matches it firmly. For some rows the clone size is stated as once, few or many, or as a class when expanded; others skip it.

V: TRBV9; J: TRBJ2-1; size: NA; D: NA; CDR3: CASSATLLGSEQFF; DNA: TGTGCCAGCAGCGCGACCCTACTAGGATCTGAGCAGTTCTTC
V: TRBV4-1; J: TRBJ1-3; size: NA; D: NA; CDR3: CASSHGSISGNTIYF; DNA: TGCGCCAGCAGCCACGGCTCGATCTCTGGAAACACCATATATTTT
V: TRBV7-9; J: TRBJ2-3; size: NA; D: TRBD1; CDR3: CASSSPTGASTDTQYF; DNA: TGTGCCAGCAGCTCCCCGACAGGGGCAAGCACAGATACGCAGTATTTT
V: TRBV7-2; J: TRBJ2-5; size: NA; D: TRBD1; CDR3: CASSLEGQGTEETQYF; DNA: TGTGCCAGCAGCTTGGAGGGACAGGGTACCGAAGAGACCCAGTACTTC
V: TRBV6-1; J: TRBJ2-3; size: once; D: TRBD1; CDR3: CASSPWDRSMDTQYF; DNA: TGTGCCAGCAGTCCTTGGGACAGGTCGATGGACACGCAGTATTTT
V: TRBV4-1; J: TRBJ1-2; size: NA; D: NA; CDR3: CASSQDRNYGYTF; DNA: TGCGCCAGCAGCCAGGACAGAAACTATGGCTACACCTTC
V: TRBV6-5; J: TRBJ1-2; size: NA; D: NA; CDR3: CASSNVGDYGYTF; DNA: TGTGCCAGCAGTAACGTGGGGGACTATGGCTACACCTTC
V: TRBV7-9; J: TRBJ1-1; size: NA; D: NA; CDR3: CASGIQGAEAFF; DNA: TGTGCCAGCGGGATACAGGGTGCTGAAGCTTTCTTT
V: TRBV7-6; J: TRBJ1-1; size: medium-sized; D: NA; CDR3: CASSLSQNTEAFF; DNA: TGTGCCAGCAGCCTCTCCCAGAACACTGAAGCTTTCTTT
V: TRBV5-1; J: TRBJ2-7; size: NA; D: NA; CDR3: CASSLVLSLDEQYF; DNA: TGCGCCAGCAGCTTGGTTCTATCCTTGGACGAGCAGTACTTC
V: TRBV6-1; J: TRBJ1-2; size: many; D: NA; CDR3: CASSEGLGPNYGYTF; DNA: TGTGCCAGCAGTGAAGGGCTGGGACCGAACTATGGCTACACCTTC
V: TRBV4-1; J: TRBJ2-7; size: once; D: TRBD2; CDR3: CASSAWREGYEQYF; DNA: TGCGCCAGCAGCGCCTGGCGGGAGGGCTACGAGCAGTACTTC
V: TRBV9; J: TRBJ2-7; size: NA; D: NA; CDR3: CASSVGGISYEQYF; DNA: TGTGCCAGCAGCGTGGGGGGCATCTCCTACGAGCAGTACTTC
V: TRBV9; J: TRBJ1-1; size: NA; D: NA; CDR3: CASSVGGHPEAFF; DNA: TGTGCCAGCAGCGTAGGAGGGCACCCTGAAGCTTTCTTT
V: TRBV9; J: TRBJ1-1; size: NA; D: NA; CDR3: CASSVDSHLNTEAFF; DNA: TGTGCCAGCAGCGTGGACAGTCACCTGAACACTGAAGCTTTCTTT
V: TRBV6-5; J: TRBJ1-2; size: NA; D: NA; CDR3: CASSYGQYAGGYTF; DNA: TGTGCCAGCAGTTACGGCCAGTACGCAGGGGGCTACACCTTC
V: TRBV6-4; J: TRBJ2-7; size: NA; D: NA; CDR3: CASGEGGPYEQYF; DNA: TGTGCCAGCGGTGAAGGCGGACCCTACGAGCAGTACTTC
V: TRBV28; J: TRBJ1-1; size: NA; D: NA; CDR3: CASSLGVGLNTEAFF; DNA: TGTGCCAGCAGTCTTGGGGTAGGGCTGAACACTGAAGCTTTCTTT
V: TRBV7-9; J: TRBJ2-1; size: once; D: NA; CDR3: CASSPYTGGGLHNEQFF; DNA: TGTGCCAGCAGCCCCTATACGGGAGGGGGCCTCCACAATGAGCAGTTCTTC
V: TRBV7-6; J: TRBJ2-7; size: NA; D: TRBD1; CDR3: CASSGTGEYEQYF; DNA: TGTGCCAGCAGCGGGACAGGGGAGTACGAGCAGTACTTC
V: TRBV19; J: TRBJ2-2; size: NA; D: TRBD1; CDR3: CASRTGGQGELFF; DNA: TGTGCCAGTAGGACAGGGGGCCAGGGGGAGCTGTTTTTT
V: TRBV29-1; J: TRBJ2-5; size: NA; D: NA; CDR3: CSALRWETQYF; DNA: TGCAGTGCACTCCGCTGGGAGACCCAGTACTTC
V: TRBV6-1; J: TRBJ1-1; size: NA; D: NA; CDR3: CASSEERGLNTEAFF; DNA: TGTGCCAGCAGTGAAGAAAGGGGGTTGAACACTGAAGCTTTCTTT
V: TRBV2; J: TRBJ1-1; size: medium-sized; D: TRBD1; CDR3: CATRGQGLLEAFF; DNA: TGTGCCACCAGGGGGCAGGGCCTCCTGGAAGCTTTCTTT
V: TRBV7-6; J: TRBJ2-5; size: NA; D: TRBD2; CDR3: CASRTPGTSIKWEETQYF; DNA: TGTGCCAGCAGGACCCCCGGGACTAGTATTAAATGGGAAGAGACCCAGTACTTC
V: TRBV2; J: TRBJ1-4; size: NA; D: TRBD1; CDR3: CASSEAGQSNEKLFF; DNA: TGTGCCAGCAGTGAAGCGGGACAGTCTAATGAAAAACTGTTTTTT
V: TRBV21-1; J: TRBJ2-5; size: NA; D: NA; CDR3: CASSKGGTSGGPQETQYF; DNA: TGTGCCAGCAGCAAAGGGGGGACTAGCGGGGGTCCTCAAGAGACCCAGTACTTC